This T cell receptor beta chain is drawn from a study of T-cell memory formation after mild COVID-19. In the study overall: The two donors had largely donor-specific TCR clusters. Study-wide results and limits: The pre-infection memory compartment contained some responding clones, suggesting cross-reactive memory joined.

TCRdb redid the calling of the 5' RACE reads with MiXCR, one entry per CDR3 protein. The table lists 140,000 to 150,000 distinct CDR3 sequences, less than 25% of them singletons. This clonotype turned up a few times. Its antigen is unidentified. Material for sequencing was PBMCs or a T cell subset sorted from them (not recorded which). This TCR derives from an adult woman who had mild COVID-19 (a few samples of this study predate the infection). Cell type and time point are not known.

This chain's CDR3 is CSVGGRSYNEQFF. The CDR3 DNA is TGCAGCGTTGGCGGGAGGTCCTACAATGAGCAGTTCTTC. This chain links TRBV29-1 with TRBJ2-1; 8 bases are a match to TRBD2. With V trimmed by 4 bases and J by 1 base, 0 bases remained unmatched. The CDR3 length is 13 residues. Germline V gene lookup returns CDR1 SQVTM and CDR2 ANQGSEA.